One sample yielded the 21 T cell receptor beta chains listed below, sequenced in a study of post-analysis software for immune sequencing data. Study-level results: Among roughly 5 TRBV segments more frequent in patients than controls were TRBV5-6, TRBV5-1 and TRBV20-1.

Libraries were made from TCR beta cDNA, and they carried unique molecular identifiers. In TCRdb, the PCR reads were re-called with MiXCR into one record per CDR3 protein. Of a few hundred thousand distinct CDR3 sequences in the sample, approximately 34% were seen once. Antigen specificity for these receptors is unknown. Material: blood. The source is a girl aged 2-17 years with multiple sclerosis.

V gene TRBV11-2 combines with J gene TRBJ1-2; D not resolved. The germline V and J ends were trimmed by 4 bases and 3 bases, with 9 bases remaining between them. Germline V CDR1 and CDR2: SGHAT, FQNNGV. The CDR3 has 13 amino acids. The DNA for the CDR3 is TGTGCCAGCAGCTCCGCGGGAGACTATGGCTACACCTTC. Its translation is CASSSAGDYGYTF.

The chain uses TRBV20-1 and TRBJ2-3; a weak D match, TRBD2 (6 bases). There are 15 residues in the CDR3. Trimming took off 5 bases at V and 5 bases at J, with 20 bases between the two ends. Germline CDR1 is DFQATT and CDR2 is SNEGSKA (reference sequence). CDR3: CSAEVDREPIDTQYF. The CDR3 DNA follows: TGCAGTGCTGAGGTCGATCGGGAGCCGATAGATACGCAGTATTTT.

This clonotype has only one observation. The CDR3 bases are TGCAGTGCTCGCTGGGGGGGGGGAGGCAATGAGCAGTTCTTC. Protein product: CSARWGGGGNEQFF. The chain uses TRBV20-1 and TRBJ2-1; 7 positions agree with TRBD2. Germline CDR1 is DFQATT and CDR2 is SNEGSKA (reference sequence). V lost 5 bases and J lost 6; bases outside the gene matches: 10. CDR3 length: 14 amino acids.

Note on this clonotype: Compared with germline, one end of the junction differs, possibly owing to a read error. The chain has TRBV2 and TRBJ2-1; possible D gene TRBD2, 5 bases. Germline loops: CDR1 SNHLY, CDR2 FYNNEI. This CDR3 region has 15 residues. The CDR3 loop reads CAGSDVGALYNEQFF. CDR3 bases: TGTGCCGGCAGTGATGTGGGAGCGCTTTACAATGAGCAGTTCTTC.

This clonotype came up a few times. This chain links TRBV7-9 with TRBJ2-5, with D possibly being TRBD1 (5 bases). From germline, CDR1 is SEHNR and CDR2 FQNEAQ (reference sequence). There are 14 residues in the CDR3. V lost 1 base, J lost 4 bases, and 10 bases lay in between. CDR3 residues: CASSLGSGPETQYF. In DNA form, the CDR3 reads TGTGCCAGCAGCTTAGGGTCAGGGCCAGAGACCCAGTACTTC.

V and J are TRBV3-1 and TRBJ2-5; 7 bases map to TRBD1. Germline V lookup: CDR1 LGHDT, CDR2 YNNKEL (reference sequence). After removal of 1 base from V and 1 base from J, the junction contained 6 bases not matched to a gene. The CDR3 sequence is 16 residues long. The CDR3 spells CASSQVRTGLQETQYF. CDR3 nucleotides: TGTGCCAGCAGCCAAGTTCGGACAGGCCTCCAAGAGACCCAGTACTTC.

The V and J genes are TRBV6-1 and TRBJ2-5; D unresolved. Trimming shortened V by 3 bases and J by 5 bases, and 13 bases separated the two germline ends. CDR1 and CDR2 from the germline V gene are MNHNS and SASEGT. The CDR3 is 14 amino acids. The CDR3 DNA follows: TGTGCCAGCAGTGATCGGAGACGGGCCGAGACCCAGTACTTC. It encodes CASSDRRRAETQYF.

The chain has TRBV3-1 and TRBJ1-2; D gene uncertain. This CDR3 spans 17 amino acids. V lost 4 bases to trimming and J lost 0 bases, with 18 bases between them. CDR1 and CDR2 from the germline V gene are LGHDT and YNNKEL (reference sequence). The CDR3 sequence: CASSPPYVRATNYGYTF. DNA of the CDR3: TGTGCCAGCAGCCCTCCATATGTGAGGGCCACTAACTATGGCTACACCTTC.

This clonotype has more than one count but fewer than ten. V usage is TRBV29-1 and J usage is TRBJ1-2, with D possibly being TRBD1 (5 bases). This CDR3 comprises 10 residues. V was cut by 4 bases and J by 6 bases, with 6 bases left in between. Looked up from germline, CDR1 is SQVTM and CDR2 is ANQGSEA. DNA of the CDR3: TGCAGCGTTGGGGGGAATGGCTACACCTTC. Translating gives CSVGGNGYTF.

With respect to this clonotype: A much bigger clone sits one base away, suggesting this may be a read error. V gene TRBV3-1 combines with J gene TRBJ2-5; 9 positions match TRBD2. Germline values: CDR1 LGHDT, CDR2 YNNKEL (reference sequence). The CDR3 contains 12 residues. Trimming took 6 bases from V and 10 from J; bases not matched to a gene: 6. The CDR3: CASRGEAGGQYF. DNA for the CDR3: TGTGCCAGCAGAGGGGAAGCGGGGGGCCAGTACTTC.

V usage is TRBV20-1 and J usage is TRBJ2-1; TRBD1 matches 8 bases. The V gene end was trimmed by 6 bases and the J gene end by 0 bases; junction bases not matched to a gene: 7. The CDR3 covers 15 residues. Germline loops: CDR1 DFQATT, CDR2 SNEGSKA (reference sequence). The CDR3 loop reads CSARQGSSSYNEQFF. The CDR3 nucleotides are TGCAGTGCAAGACAGGGGTCCAGCTCCTACAATGAGCAGTTCTTC.

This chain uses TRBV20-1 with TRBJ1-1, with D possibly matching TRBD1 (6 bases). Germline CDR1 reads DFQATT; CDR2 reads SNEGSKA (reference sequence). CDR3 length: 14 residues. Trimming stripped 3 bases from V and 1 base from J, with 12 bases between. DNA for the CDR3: TGCAGTGCTAGTTTGGGGGGCTCGAACACTGAAGCTTTCTTT. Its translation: CSASLGGSNTEAFF.

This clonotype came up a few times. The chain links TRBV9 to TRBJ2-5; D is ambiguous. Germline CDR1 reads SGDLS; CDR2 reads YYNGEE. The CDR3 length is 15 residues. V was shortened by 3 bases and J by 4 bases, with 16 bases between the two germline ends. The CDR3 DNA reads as TGTGCCAGCAGCGAGTCGGGCAGCCTGGGAGAGACCCAGTACTTC. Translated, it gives CASSESGSLGETQYF.

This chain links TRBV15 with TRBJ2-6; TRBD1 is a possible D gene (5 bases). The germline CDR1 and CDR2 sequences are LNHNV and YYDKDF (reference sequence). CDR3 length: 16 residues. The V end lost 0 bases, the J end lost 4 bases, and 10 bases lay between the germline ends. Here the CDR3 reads CATSRDQGAGANVLTF. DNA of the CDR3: TGTGCCACCAGCAGAGATCAAGGGGCAGGGGCCAACGTCCTGACTTTC.

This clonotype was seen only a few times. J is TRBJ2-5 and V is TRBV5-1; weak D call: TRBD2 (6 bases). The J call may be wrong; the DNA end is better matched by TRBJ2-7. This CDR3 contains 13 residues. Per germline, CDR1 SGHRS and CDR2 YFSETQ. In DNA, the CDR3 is TGCGCCAGCAGCGCGGGACGGGGAGGCGAGCAGTACTTC. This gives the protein CASSAGRGGEQYF.

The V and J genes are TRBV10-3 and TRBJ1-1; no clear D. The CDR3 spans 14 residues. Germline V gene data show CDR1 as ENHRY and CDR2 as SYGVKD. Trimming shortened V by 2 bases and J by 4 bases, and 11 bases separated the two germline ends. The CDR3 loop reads CAISEEVLGTEAFF. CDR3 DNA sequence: TGTGCCATCAGTGAGGAGGTGTTGGGCACTGAAGCTTTCTTT.

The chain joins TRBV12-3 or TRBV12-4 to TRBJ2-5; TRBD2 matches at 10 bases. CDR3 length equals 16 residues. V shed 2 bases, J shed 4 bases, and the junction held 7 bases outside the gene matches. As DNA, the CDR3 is TGTGCCAGCAGTTTATCCGTAGCGGGGGGCCCAGAGACCCAGTACTTC. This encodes CASSLSVAGGPETQYF.

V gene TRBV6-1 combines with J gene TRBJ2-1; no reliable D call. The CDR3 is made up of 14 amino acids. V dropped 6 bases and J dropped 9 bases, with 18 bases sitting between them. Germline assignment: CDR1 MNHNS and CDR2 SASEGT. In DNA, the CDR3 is TGTGCCAGCAGCGGAACCCCCCTCGGTGGTGAGCAGTTCTTC. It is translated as CASSGTPLGGEQFF.

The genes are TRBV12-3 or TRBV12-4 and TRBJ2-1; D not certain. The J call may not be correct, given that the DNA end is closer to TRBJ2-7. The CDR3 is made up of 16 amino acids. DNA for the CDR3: TGTGCCAGCAGTTTCCGGCGCCTAATGCTCTACAATGAGCAGTACTTC. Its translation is CASSFRRLMLYNEQYF.

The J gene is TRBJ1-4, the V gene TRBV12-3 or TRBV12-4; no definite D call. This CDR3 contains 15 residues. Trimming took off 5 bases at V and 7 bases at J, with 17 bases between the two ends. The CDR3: CASSREAAASEKLFF. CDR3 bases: TGTGCCAGCAGTAGGGAGGCCGCTGCTAGTGAAAAACTGTTTTTT.

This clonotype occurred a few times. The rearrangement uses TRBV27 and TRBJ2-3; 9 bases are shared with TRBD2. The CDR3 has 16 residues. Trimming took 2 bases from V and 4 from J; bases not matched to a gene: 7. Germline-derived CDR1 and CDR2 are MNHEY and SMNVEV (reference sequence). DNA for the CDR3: TGTGCCAGCAGTTTAAAGGCGGGGGGGCTTGCAGATACGCAGTATTTT. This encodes CASSLKAGGLADTQYF.